Sequencing of this T cell receptor (beta chain) was carried out in a study of OX40 agonist ivuxolimab in advanced cancers. Study-wide background: Dosing consisted of intravenous ivuxolimab at 0.01 to 10 mg/kg every 2 weeks. Notes on the study in general: The investigators did not determine what antigen specificity the expanded peripheral T cells had. On average, CD8+ T cells had more expanded clones than CD4+.

Produced via immunoSEQ multiplex PCR; TCRdb's table is partial and in-frame only. The data show 65,000 to 75,000 clones, roughly 81% seen once. Details on this clone: Its specificity is not known.

The starting material was CD4+ or CD8+ T cells sorted from blood, obtained in a trial of the OX40 agonist ivuxolimab. The clonotype was recovered from an adult with an advanced solid tumor such as melanoma, head and neck, liver or kidney cancer.

CDR3 in amino acids: CATSFLLGQGTTNEKLFF. Written as DNA, the CDR3 is TGTGCCACCAGCTTCCTACTGGGACAGGGGACAACTAATGAAAAACTGTTTTTT. This chain connects TRBV15 to TRBJ1-4, with 10 bases that match TRBD1. The V and J ends lost 5 bases and 0 bases, in that order; junction bases with no gene match: 9. From germline, CDR1 is LNHNV and CDR2 YYDKDF (reference sequence). The CDR3 runs 18 residues.